This TCR beta chain derives from a study of cytomegalovirus exposure and HLA in healthy donors. Looking at the study overall: Early on, a data release was issued that held approximately 92 million unique TCRs from HLA-typed donors. Study-level results: A missense variant in DCLRE1C was later tied to TCR beta V- and J-gene trimming.

Donors likely had unrecorded immune exposures despite being nominally healthy when sampled. Of note for this clone: The antigen is not known.

The study ran its PCR with 60 Vbeta and 13 Jbeta primers. Profiling relied on immunoSEQ multiplex PCR, and the TCRdb table lists in-frame clones only, not all of them. The data show about 160,000 clones, 70% to 80% seen once. The sequencing sample was made of PBMCs. The sequence was obtained from a man aged 60 to 69 in good health and CMV-seronegative.

The CDR3 DNA is TGTGCCAGCAGCTTGCGGAATAATTCACCCCTCCACTTT. This gives the protein CASSLRNNSPLHF. The rearrangement links TRBV27 to TRBJ1-6; no definite D call. The germline V gene encodes CDR1 MNHEY and CDR2 SMNVEV (reference sequence). Trimming left V 6 bases short and J 5 bases short, with 8 bases between. This CDR3 contains 13 residues.